This TCR beta chain was captured by sequencing in a study of OX40 agonist ivuxolimab in advanced cancers. General observations from the study: The average count of expanded clones was higher among CD8+ T cells than among CD4+.

Profiled with immunoSEQ multiplex PCR; TCRdb holds only in-frame clones, not every one. The sample lists some 150,000 clones; 90% were seen once. Concerning this clone itself: What it recognizes is unknown.

The V and J ends lost 5 bases and 4 bases respectively, with 14 bases between them. The CDR3 runs 14 residues. The germline V gene encodes CDR1 MDHEN and CDR2 SYDVKM. V and J are TRBV28 and TRBJ1-2; D may be TRBD1 (5 bases). The sample here was CD4+ or CD8+ T cells sorted from blood, taken in a trial of the OX40 agonist ivuxolimab. The source is an adult with an advanced solid tumor such as melanoma, head and neck, liver or kidney cancer. In nucleotides, the CDR3 is TGTGCCAGCAGTAAAGGGGCCGAGCCCTATGGCTACACCTTC. Translating it yields CASSKGAEPYGYTF.